The rows below give T cell receptor beta chains drawn from one sample of a study of monozygotic twins with inflammatory bowel disease. Using the 5' RACE reads, TCRdb records one entry per CDR3 protein without DNA. The sample includes roughly 200,000 distinct CDR3 sequences. The sequencing sample was made of blood. All receptors derive from a human donor with ulcerative colitis or Crohn's disease, or a healthy co-twin of an affected twin (not recorded which). Both conserved end residues are part of each CDR3. Each record gives: V gene, CDR3 length, J gene, CDR3 protein.

>TRBV12-3/TRBV12-4|12|TRBJ2-7
CASSLGRGEQYF
>TRBV4-2|15|TRBJ1-3
CASNIDGSSGNTIYF
>TRBV12-3/TRBV12-4|14|TRBJ2-7
CASSRTGGFYEQYF
>TRBV28|14|TRBJ2-1
CASSLAVSYNEQFF
>TRBV12-3/TRBV12-4|15|TRBJ2-2
CASSQGLVFAGELFF
>TRBV7-2|14|TRBJ2-1
CASRNTGFYNEQFF
>TRBV4-1|17|TRBJ2-7
CASSQEENRKFSYEQYF
>TRBV12-3/TRBV12-4|12|TRBJ1-5
CASRERNQPQHF
>TRBV6-6|13|TRBJ1-2
CASSQEELYGYTF
>TRBV6-1|17|TRBJ2-6
CASKKDRLYSGANVLTF
>TRBV5-1|15|TRBJ1-1
CASSGGWGSGTEAFF
>TRBV24-1|14|TRBJ2-3
CATSVGTATDTQYF
>TRBV7-6|15|TRBJ2-1
CASSLTPSGNNEQFF
>TRBV2|14|TRBJ2-1
CASSPSGPHNEQFF
>TRBV20-1|15|TRBJ2-2
CSAGVAGRVGGELFF
>TRBV6-2/TRBV6-3|19|TRBJ2-3
CASSPTPRSFLGGPDTQYF
>TRBV7-7|14|TRBJ2-2
CASSRLAGAGELFF
>TRBV3-1|18|TRBJ2-5
CASSFRSPASGGQETQYF
>TRBV20-1|16|TRBJ2-1
CSAPPPRVGGHDEQFF
>TRBV4-2|15|TRBJ2-1
CASSQLDWAFNEQFF
>TRBV5-6|12|TRBJ1-1
CASSEGPGRAFF
>TRBV29-1|14|TRBJ2-7
CSVALIQSSYEQYF
>TRBV11-2|15|TRBJ1-1
CASSFYRGKSTEAFF
>TRBV29-1|14|TRBJ2-7
CSVLGRDRSYEQYF
>TRBV29-1|15|TRBJ1-2
CSVPQDIQGFYGYTF
>TRBV10-3|15|TRBJ2-7
CAIRRLASLRNEQYF
>TRBV19|13|TRBJ1-2
CASSSGQAGGYTF
>TRBV6-5|15|TRBJ1-1
CASSYGQVGNTEAFF
>TRBV2|14|TRBJ1-4
CATLLNRGDEKLFF
>TRBV7-9|16|TRBJ2-5
CASSFLPGTVEETQYF
>TRBV10-3|13|TRBJ2-2
CAISEMNTGELFF
>TRBV5-1|15|TRBJ1-3
CASSLEGYMGNTIYF
>TRBV5-1|15|TRBJ1-2
CASSPTGGSDYGYTF
>TRBV7-2|14|TRBJ2-7
CASSLTAVGYEQYF
>TRBV11-2|18|TRBJ2-3
CASSLYGTSGTFTDTQYF